These T cell receptor beta chains were read from a single sample in a study of regulatory T cells in long-lasting Graves disease. MiXCR was run by TCRdb on the multiplex PCR reads, yielding one entry per CDR3 protein. The repertoire holds 650,000 to 700,000 distinct CDR3 sequences, with 30% as singletons. The sequences come from peripheral blood mononuclear cells (PBMCs), collected when the disease was refractory, from a patient treated with antithyroid drugs. These receptors originate from a female donor with Graves disease. CDR3s include the opening cysteine and the closing phenylalanine or tryptophan. D genes are given only for firm matches. The size field is filled for only some rows; it gives once, few, many or a size class.

V	D	J	size	length	DNA	CDR3
TRBV25-1	-	TRBJ2-7	few	15	TGTGCCAGCAGTGAGGGACACAGGGTTGACTATGAGCAGTACTTC	CASSEGHRVDYEQYF
TRBV27	-	TRBJ2-2	many	15	TGTGCCAGCAGTTTAAGGGCCCTGAACACCGGGGAGCTGTTTTTT	CASSLRALNTGELFF
TRBV12-3/TRBV12-4	-	TRBJ2-3	-	14	TGTGCCAGCAGGGCCGGATACAGCACAGATACGCAGTATTTT	CASRAGYSTDTQYF
TRBV6-4	-	TRBJ1-2	-	14	TGTGCCAGCAGGAGGGGAAGGATCTTCTATGGCTACACCTTC	CASRRGRIFYGYTF
TRBV20-1	-	TRBJ1-1	-	16	TGCAGTGCTAGACCCGGTGACCGGGCCCCGAACACTGAAGCTTTCTTT	CSARPGDRAPNTEAFF
TRBV20-1	-	TRBJ1-4	few	14	TGCAGTGCTTACACCACAGTTGTGGGTGAAAAACTGTTTTTT	CSAYTTVVGEKLFF
TRBV27	TRBD1	TRBJ1-1	-	16	TGTGCCAGCAGTTTAATAGGACAGGGGGCCAACACTGAAGCTTTCTTT	CASSLIGQGANTEAFF
TRBV14	-	TRBJ1-1	-	15	TGTGCCAGCAGCCAAGATAGGAGAGGGAGGACTGAAGCTTTCTTT	CASSQDRRGRTEAFF
TRBV27	TRBD1	TRBJ2-7	-	14	TGTGCCAGCAGTGACAGGGGCGTTGGCTACGAGCAGTACTTC	CASSDRGVGYEQYF
TRBV2	-	TRBJ2-1	-	11	TGTGCCAGCAGTTGGGGCAATGAGCAGTTCTTC	CASSWGNEQFF
TRBV19	-	TRBJ1-1	-	13	TGTGCCAGTAGTATTGAGATCTCTGCTGAAGCTTTCTTT	CASSIEISAEAFF
TRBV12-3/TRBV12-4	-	TRBJ1-1	many	14	TGTGCCAGCAGCCTAACCTCCGGGGCGACTGAAGCTTTCTTT	CASSLTSGATEAFF
TRBV28	-	TRBJ1-2	few	14	TGTGCCAGCAGTCCTATAGGACCCGGAGGGGGCTACACCTTC	CASSPIGPGGGYTF
TRBV9	-	TRBJ2-6	-	15	TGTGCCAGCAGCAGTACGAGGTCCGGGGCCAACGTCCTGACTTTC	CASSSTRSGANVLTF
TRBV5-4	-	TRBJ2-4	-	13	TGTGCCAGCAGTTCCCTAGCCAAAAACATTCAGTACTTC	CASSSLAKNIQYF
TRBV5-4	-	TRBJ1-2	few	14	TGTGCCAGCAGCTTGAATCCCCCAGCCTATGGCTACACCTTC	CASSLNPPAYGYTF
TRBV10-3	-	TRBJ1-4	-	12	TGTGCCACGCAGGCAACTAATGAAAAACTGTTTTTT	CATQATNEKLFF
TRBV6-5	TRBD1	TRBJ1-2	many	18	TGTGCCAGCAGTTACCCAGATCAGGGGGCGCTGGTATCTTATGGCTACACCTTC	CASSYPDQGALVSYGYTF
TRBV7-6	-	TRBJ2-5	-	15	TGTGCCAGCAGCACCGGACCGATACCCCAAGAGACCCAGTACTTC	CASSTGPIPQETQYF
TRBV6-1	-	TRBJ1-1	many	12	TGTGCCAGTTACGATCTGAACACTGAAGCTTTCTTT	CASYDLNTEAFF
TRBV12-3/TRBV12-4	-	TRBJ1-1	many	13	TGTGCCAGCAGGCTCAATCAACACCCCGAAGCTTTCTTT	CASRLNQHPEAFF
TRBV7-9	-	TRBJ2-6	-	18	TGTGCCAGCAGCTTAAAGGTTATTGGCGTCTCTGGGGCCAACGTCCTGACTTTC	CASSLKVIGVSGANVLTF
TRBV6-5	TRBD1	TRBJ1-1	few	17	TGTGCCAGCAGTTACGACCCCGGGACAGGGGTGAACACTGAAGCTTTCTTT	CASSYDPGTGVNTEAFF